What follows is one TCR beta chain and its context. Its antigen is as yet unknown. In TCRdb, the reads were re-called with MiXCR into one record per CDR3 protein. The sample consists of 200,000 to 250,000 distinct CDR3 sequences, about 5.9% of them appearing once. This sample stems from a study of T cell repertoires in cytomegalovirus infection. About the research overall: Public TCR beta signatures indicated both CMV infection and matching HLA type.

J was trimmed by 6 bases and V by 6 bases; bases with no gene match: 5. The CDR3 contains 14 residues. Study-level points and caveats: Ex vivo responses were dominated by HLA-C-restricted CMV-specific TCR beta clonotypes. Based on cumulative public TCR beta family frequency, carriers of CMV plus the relevant HLA were identified.

The receptor comes from a human donor in good health (CMV status not recorded). Some clones in this sample may be carry-over from other donors' samples. Source material: PBMCs. V and J are TRBV12-3 or TRBV12-4 and TRBJ2-2; 9 bases are a match to TRBD1. In DNA, the CDR3 is TGTGCCAGCAGCCCACAGGGGGCCCCCGGGGAGCTGTTTTTT. Translated: CASSPQGAPGELFF.